These 25 T cell receptor beta chains came from one sample sequenced in a study of T cells in Graves' hyperthyroidism and ophthalmopathy (dated by TCRdb to the late 2010s). The library relied on multiplex PCR. TCRdb shows the sequencer as Illumina HiSeq 2000. TCR beta CDR3 regions were amplified from RNA transcripts. The first round of RT-PCR for the TCR CDR3 was performed with the HTBI primer set and the Qiagen OneStep RT-PCR kit. TCRdb reprocessed the public reads (quality trimming at Q25 with fastp, clone calling with MiXCR) and kept in-frame beta chains. Rows merge per CDR3 protein into single entries with the most common DNA and genes. The sample records 75,000 to 100,000 distinct CDR3 sequences, just over 50% of which are singletons. The top ten clonotypes cover around 29% of the sample. The material sequenced was blood. These receptors all stem from a woman between 40 and 55 years old with Graves' hyperthyroidism.

In the case of this clonotype: Mismatch with germline at one junction end may stem from a read error. This sequence joins TRBV7-9 and TRBJ1-1; maybe TRBD1 (5 bases). Germline-derived CDR1 and CDR2 are SEHNR and FQNEAQ (reference sequence). This CDR3 has 15 amino acids. For the CDR3, the DNA is TGTGCCGGCAGCTTAGCTGGACACCTAAACACTGAAGCTTTCTTT. It translates to CAGSLAGHLNTEAFF.

This clonotype occurred a few times. This chain joins TRBV7-9 and TRBJ2-7, with TRBD2 matching 9 bases. Germline V gene lookup returns CDR1 SEHNR and CDR2 FQNEAQ (reference sequence). The CDR3 covers 12 residues. The V and J ends lost 6 bases and 6 bases, in that order; junction bases with no gene match: 3. CDR3 DNA: TGTGCCAGCAGTAGCGGGAGTGGCGAGCAGTACTTC. It yields the protein CASSSGSGEQYF.

This clonotype was counted at least ten times. The chain employs TRBV28 and TRBJ1-2, with 9 bases that match TRBD1. V shed 1 base and J 8 bases; nucleotides not matched to a gene: 5. The length of the CDR3 is 14 residues. The germline gives CDR1 MDHEN, CDR2 SYDVKM. DNA for the CDR3: TGTGCCAGCAGTTTATCTGGGACAGGGCCCGGCTACACCTTC. It translates to CASSLSGTGPGYTF.

About this clonotype: The junction shows a germline mismatch at one end, possibly a read error. V usage is TRBV7-2 and J usage is TRBJ2-6; 12 positions match TRBD1. Germline CDR1 SGHTA, CDR2 FQGNSA. The CDR3 contains 16 residues. The CDR3 protein is CASSDGPGQGAYVLTF. CDR3 sequence (DNA): TGTGCCAGCAGCGATGGACCGGGACAGGGGGCCTACGTCCTGACTTTC. Based on the CDR3 plus reference TRBV7-2 and TRBJ2-6, the full variable domain is GAGVSQSPSNKVTEKGKDVELRCDPISGHTALYWYRQSLGQGLEFLIYFQGNSAPDKSGLPSDRFSAERTGGSVSTLTIQRTQQEDSAVYLCASSDGPGQGAYVLTFGAGSRLTVL.

Ten or more counts support this clonotype. V is TRBV14 and J is TRBJ1-5; perhaps TRBD1 as D (6 bases). The CDR3 sequence is 17 residues long. Germline CDR1 SGHDN, CDR2 FVKESK. V was trimmed by 4 bases and J by 0 bases, leaving 16 bases between them. CDR3 sequence: CASSRGLGQTSNQPQHF. In nucleotides, the CDR3 is TGTGCCAGCAGCCGGGGGCTTGGACAGACTAGCAATCAGCCCCAGCATTTT.

V gene TRBV5-4 combines with J gene TRBJ1-1; no definite D call. The CDR3 is 14 residues long. The V end was cut by 3 bases, the J end by 6 bases, with 15 bases between. Germline V gene data show CDR1 as SGHNT and CDR2 as YYREEE (reference sequence). The CDR3 spells CASSSGSGGAEAFF. CDR3 nucleotide sequence: TGTGCCAGCAGCTCCGGGTCGGGCGGAGCTGAAGCTTTCTTT.

This clonotype was seen a single time. The genes are TRBV2 and TRBJ1-1; the match to TRBD1 covers 9 bases. V was pared by 7 bases and J by 11 bases, with 14 bases of the junction left unmatched. This CDR3 has 14 residues. Germline V gives CDR1 SNHLY, CDR2 FYNNEI. The CDR3: CASTEGKGDRVAFF. CDR3 coding DNA: TGTGCCAGCACCGAGGGTAAAGGGGACAGGGTGGCTTTCTTT. The complete variable domain, with remaining parts taken from reference TRBV2 and TRBJ1-1, reads EPEVTQTPSHQVTQMGQEVILRCVPISNHLYFYWYRQILGQKVEFLVSFYNNEISEKSEIFDDQFSVERPDGSNFTLKIRSTKLEDSAMYFCASTEGKGDRVAFFGQGTRLTVV.

To note about this clonotype: The junction departs from germline at one end; a sequencing error may be responsible. The V and J genes are TRBV5-6 and TRBJ1-1, with D uncertain. The CDR3 totals 13 residues. Germline CDR1 reads SGHDT; CDR2 reads YYEEEE. The CDR3 sequence is CASSLGRNAEAFF. The CDR3 coding sequence is TGTGCCAGTTCTCTAGGCAGGAACGCTGAAGCTTTCTTT.

This clonotype showed up just a few times. The chain uses TRBV29-1 and TRBJ2-5; TRBD1 matches at 9 bases. The CDR3 is made up of 13 amino acids. The germline V gene has CDR1 SQVTM and CDR2 ANQGSEA. V shed 6 bases, J shed 6 bases, and the junction held 8 bases outside the gene matches. The CDR3 spells CSVGTGGGKTQYF. In DNA form, the CDR3 reads TGCAGCGTAGGAACAGGGGGCGGGAAGACCCAGTACTTC.

V gene TRBV20-1 combines with J gene TRBJ1-2; D is unresolved. Trimming left V 7 bases short and J 0 bases short, with 9 bases between. CDR1 is DFQATT, CDR2 SNEGSKA, per germline (reference sequence). This CDR3 spans 12 amino acids. CDR3 DNA: TGCAGTGAGCGGACCACTAACTATGGCTACACCTTC. Translation: CSERTTNYGYTF.

The table lists this clonotype with a few counts. The rearrangement uses TRBV7-9 and TRBJ1-2; 9 positions match TRBD1. The junction had 3 bases not matched to a gene; V was cut back by 1 base and J by 3 bases. CDR1 and CDR2 (germline): SEHNR, FQNEAQ (reference sequence). The CDR3 is made up of 15 amino acids. CDR3 DNA: TGTGCCAGCAGCTTAGGGGACAGGGTGGACTATGGCTACACCTTC. It specifies CASSLGDRVDYGYTF.

On this clonotype: The conserved phenylalanine or tryptophan normally closing the CDR3 is absent here, so this likely arose from a read error. The chain employs TRBV15 and TRBJ1-2, with a possible D match to TRBD1 (5 bases). V shed 0 bases and J shed 8 bases, with 7 bases lying between them. CDR3 size: 12 residues. CDR1 is LNHNV and CDR2 is YYDKDF in the germline V gene (reference sequence). CDR3 protein: CATSRDGDGYTL. CDR3 sequence (DNA): TGTGCCACCAGCAGAGATGGGGACGGCTACACCCTC.

The chain combines TRBV7-2 with TRBJ2-7; 8 bases agree with TRBD1. The length of the CDR3 is 13 residues. V shed 8 bases, J shed 0 bases, and the junction held 3 bases outside the gene matches. Germline values: CDR1 SGHTA, CDR2 FQGNSA. CDR3 in DNA: TGTGCCAGCCGGGACAGGTCCTCCTACGAGCAGTACTTC. Amino acids: CASRDRSSYEQYF. The full variable domain, in which reference TRBV7-2 and TRBJ2-7 provide the parts outside the CDR3, is GAGVSQSPSNKVTEKGKDVELRCDPISGHTALYWYRQSLGQGLEFLIYFQGNSAPDKSGLPSDRFSAERTGGSVSTLTIQRTQQEDSAVYLCASRDRSSYEQYFGPGTRLTVT.

V gene TRBV27 combines with J gene TRBJ1-6; D gene ambiguous. V gave up 4 bases and J gave up 10 bases, with 11 bases separating them. This CDR3 comprises 13 residues. The germline V gene has CDR1 MNHEY and CDR2 SMNVEV (reference sequence). The CDR3, as DNA: TGTGCCAGCAGTTACTCGGGGAACTCACCCCTCCACTTT. Its translation is CASSYSGNSPLHF.

As concerns this clonotype: Since the CDR3 does not end with the conserved phenylalanine or tryptophan, this likely comes from a read error. The rearrangement uses TRBV7-2 and TRBJ1-2; tentative D call: TRBD1 (5 bases). CDR3 length equals 15 residues. Trimming took off 11 bases at V and 8 bases at J, with 27 bases between the two ends. CDR1 and CDR2 (germline): SGHTA, FQGNSA. DNA of the CDR3: TGTGCCTGGAGGGGCATAGAGGGAAGGGCTCGGGGCTACACCTCC. Protein sequence: CAWRGIEGRARGYTS.

This clonotype was detected a few times. The chain carries TRBV4-1 and TRBJ1-4; D perhaps matches TRBD1 (5 bases). In germline, CDR1 is MGHRA, CDR2 YSYEKL. The germline V and J ends were trimmed by 8 bases and 5 bases, with 15 bases remaining between them. The CDR3 sequence is 14 residues long. For the CDR3, the DNA is TGCGCCAGCCGGGATTCAGGGCCAAATGAAAAACTGTTTTTT. Translating gives CASRDSGPNEKLFF.

This clonotype was picked up a small number of times. The chain combines TRBV7-2 with TRBJ2-7; the match to TRBD1 covers 9 bases. V lost 6 bases to trimming and J lost 7 bases; unmatched junction nucleotides: 10. This CDR3 is built from 14 residues. The germline CDR1 and CDR2 sequences are SGHTA and FQGNSA. CDR3 DNA: TGTGCCAGCAGTATGACAGGGGGAACGCGAGAGCAGTACTTC. It translates to CASSMTGGTREQYF.

In DNA, the CDR3 is TGTGCCAGCAGTTCGGGACAGGGAGACCAGCCCCAGCATTTT. Amino acid sequence: CASSSGQGDQPQHF. The chain has TRBV28 and TRBJ1-5, with 9 bases matching TRBD1. There are 14 residues in the CDR3. Germline-derived CDR1 and CDR2 are MDHEN and SYDVKM. V lost 4 bases to trimming and J lost 7 bases; unmatched junction nucleotides: 5.

This clonotype was seen at least ten times. The genes are TRBV7-2 and TRBJ1-2; D gene ambiguous. Trimming removed 5 bases at V and 8 bases at J, with 15 bases between. The CDR3 contains 13 residues. Looked up from germline, CDR1 is SGHTA and CDR2 is FQGNSA. The CDR3 nucleotides are TGTGCCAGCAGCCCGACGACTGTGGGCGGCTACACCTTC. Residues: CASSPTTVGGYTF.

About this clonotype itself: Because the CDR3's place on the DNA is in doubt, the DNA is left out and the CDR3 is given as listed by TCRdb. V is TRBV29-1 and J is TRBJ2-2; TRBD1, the table's D call, lacks a check against the DNA. The CDR3 sequence runs 16 residues, both termini included. CDR1 is SQVTM, CDR2 ANQGSEA, per germline. CDR3: CSCPGWTGFGAGELFF.

Points on this clonotype: A much larger clone sits a single nucleotide away, making a read error possible. Lacking the conserved final phenylalanine or tryptophan, this CDR3 likely reflects a read error. The CDR3 DNA reads as TGTGCCAGCAGCGTAGAGCTAGCTGGCACCGGGGAGCTGTTTTCT. Protein: CASSVELAGTGELFS. V is TRBV9 and J is TRBJ2-2, with D possibly TRBD2 on 5 matching bases. V shed 0 bases and J shed 4 bases, with 10 bases lying between them. The CDR3 covers 15 residues. Per germline, CDR1 SGDLS and CDR2 YYNGEE.

This sequence joins TRBV10-3 and TRBJ2-5, with TRBD1 as a possible D gene (5 bases). This CDR3 spans 15 amino acids. Germline CDR1 ENHRY, CDR2 SYGVKD. Trimming cost V 0 bases and J 5 bases, with 13 bases left between them. For the CDR3, the DNA is TGTGCCATCAGTGAGTCGGGGCCACCAAGGGAGACCCAGTACTTC. Protein sequence: CAISESGPPRETQYF.

Of note for this clonotype: With a much larger clone just one base away, this may be a read error. Because it lacks the conserved phenylalanine or tryptophan at the end, this CDR3 is likely a read error. This chain uses TRBV12-3 or TRBV12-4 with TRBJ1-2; possible D gene TRBD1, 6 bases. This CDR3 has 13 amino acids. Trimming cost V 5 bases and J 8 bases, with 15 bases left between them. CDR3 region: CASSPTGVPGYTL. Here the CDR3 DNA reads TGTGCCAGCAGTCCGACAGGTGTGCCGGGCTACACCCTC.

The chain links TRBV11-2 to TRBJ2-5, with 14 bases fitting TRBD2. Germline CDR1 reads SGHAT; CDR2 reads FQNNGV. CDR3 length equals 15 residues. The V gene end was trimmed by 5 bases and the J gene end by 4 bases; junction bases not matched to a gene: 3. CDR3 region: CASSGGLAGVETQYF. In DNA form, the CDR3 reads TGTGCCAGCAGCGGGGGACTAGCGGGAGTAGAGACCCAGTACTTC.

This clonotype was seen repeatedly, ten times or more. V usage is TRBV19 and J usage is TRBJ2-5; no firm D call. The germline gives CDR1 LNHDA, CDR2 SQIVND (reference sequence). V lost 9 bases to trimming and J lost 5 bases, with 4 bases between them. The CDR3 is 9 amino acids. CDR3 nucleotide sequence: TGTGCCAGAGGGGAGACCCAGTACTTC. It encodes CARGETQYF. The complete variable domain, with remaining parts taken from reference TRBV19 and TRBJ2-5, reads DGGITQSPKYLFRKEGQNVTLSCEQNLNHDAMYWYRQDPGQGLRLIYYSQIVNDFQKGDIAEGYSVSREKKESFPLTVTSAQKNPTAFYLCARGETQYFGPGTRLLVL.